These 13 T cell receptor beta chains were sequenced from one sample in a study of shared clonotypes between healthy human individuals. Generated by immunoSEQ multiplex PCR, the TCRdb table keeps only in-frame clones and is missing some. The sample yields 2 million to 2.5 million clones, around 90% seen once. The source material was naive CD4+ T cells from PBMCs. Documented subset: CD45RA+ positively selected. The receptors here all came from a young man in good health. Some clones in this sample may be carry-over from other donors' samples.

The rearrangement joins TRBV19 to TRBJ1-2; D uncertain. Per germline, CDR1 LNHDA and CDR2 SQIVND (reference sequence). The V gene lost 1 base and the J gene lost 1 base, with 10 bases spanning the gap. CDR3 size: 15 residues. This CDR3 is CASSIGQNNNYGYTF. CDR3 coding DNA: TGTGCCAGTAGTATAGGCCAGAATAATAACTATGGCTACACCTTC.

CDR3 sequence: CASSESRAPGELFF. CDR3 DNA: TGCGCCAGCAGTGAGTCCAGAGCGCCCGGGGAGCTGTTTTTT. The chain is built from TRBV10-2 and TRBJ2-2, with D unclear. Trimming shortened V by 0 bases and J by 6 bases, and 8 bases separated the two germline ends. CDR3 length: 14 residues. CDR1 is WSHSY, CDR2 SAAADI, per germline.

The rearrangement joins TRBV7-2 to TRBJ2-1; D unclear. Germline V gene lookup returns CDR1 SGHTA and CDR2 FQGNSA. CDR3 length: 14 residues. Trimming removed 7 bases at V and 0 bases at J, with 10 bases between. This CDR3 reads CASTPASSYNEQFF. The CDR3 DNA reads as TGTGCCAGCACTCCGGCGAGCTCCTACAATGAGCAGTTCTTC.

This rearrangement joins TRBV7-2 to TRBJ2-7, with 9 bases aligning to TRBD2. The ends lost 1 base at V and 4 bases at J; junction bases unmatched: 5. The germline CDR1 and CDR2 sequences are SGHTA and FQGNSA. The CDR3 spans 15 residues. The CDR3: CASSLVLAGAYEQYF. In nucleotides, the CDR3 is TGTGCCAGCAGCTTAGTATTAGCGGGAGCTTACGAGCAGTACTTC.

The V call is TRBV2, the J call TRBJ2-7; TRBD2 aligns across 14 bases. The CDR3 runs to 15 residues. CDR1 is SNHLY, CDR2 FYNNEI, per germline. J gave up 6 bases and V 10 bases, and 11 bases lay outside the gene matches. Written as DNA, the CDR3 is TGTGCCACGACCGGGACTAGCGGGAGCGTCGGCGAGCAGTACTTC. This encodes CATTGTSGSVGEQYF.

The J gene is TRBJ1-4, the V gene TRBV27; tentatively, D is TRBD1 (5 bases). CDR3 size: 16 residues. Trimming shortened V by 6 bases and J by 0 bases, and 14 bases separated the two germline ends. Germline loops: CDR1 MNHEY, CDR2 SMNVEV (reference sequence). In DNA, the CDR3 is TGTGCCAGCAGCCCATTGGGGGGACCAACTAATGAAAAACTGTTTTTT. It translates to CASSPLGGPTNEKLFF.

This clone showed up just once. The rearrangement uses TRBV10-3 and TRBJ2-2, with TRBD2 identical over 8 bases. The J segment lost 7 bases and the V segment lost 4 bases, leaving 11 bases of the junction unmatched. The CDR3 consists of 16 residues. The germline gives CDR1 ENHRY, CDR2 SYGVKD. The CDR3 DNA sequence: TGTGCCATCAGTGGGGCAGGGACTAGTAAAAACGGGGAGCTGTTTTTT. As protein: CAISGAGTSKNGELFF.

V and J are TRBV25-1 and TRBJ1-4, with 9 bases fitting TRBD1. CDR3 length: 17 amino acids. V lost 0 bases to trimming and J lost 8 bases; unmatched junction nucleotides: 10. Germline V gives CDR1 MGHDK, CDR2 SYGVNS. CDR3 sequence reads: CASSEYGTGMGEEKLFF. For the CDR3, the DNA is TGTGCCAGCAGTGAATACGGGACAGGGATGGGAGAAGAAAAACTGTTTTTT.

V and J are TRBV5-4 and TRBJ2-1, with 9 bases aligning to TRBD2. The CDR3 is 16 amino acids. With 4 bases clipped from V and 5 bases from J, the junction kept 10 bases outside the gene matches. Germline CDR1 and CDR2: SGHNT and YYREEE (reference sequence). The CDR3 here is CASSPRVAGVNNEQFF. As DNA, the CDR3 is TGTGCCAGCAGCCCTAGGGTAGCGGGGGTGAACAATGAGCAGTTCTTC.

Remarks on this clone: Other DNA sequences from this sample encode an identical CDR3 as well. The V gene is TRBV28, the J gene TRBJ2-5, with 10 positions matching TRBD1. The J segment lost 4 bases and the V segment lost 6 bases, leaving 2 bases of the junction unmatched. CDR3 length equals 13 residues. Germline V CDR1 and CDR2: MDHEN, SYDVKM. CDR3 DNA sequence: TGTGCCAGCAGGACAGGGGGCGTAGAGACCCAGTACTTC. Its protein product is CASRTGGVETQYF.

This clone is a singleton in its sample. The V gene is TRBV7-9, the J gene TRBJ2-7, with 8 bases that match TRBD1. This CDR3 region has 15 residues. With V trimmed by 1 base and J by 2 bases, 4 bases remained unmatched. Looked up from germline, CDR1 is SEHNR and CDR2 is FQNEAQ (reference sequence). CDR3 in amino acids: CASSLVGQGAYEQYF. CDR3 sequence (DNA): TGTGCCAGCAGCTTAGTCGGACAGGGTGCCTACGAGCAGTACTTC.

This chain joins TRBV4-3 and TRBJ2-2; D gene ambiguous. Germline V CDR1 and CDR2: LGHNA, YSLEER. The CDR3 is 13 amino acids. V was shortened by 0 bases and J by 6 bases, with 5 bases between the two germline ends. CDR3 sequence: CASSQEGPGELFF. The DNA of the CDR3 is TGCGCCAGCAGCCAAGAAGGTCCCGGGGAGCTGTTTTTT.

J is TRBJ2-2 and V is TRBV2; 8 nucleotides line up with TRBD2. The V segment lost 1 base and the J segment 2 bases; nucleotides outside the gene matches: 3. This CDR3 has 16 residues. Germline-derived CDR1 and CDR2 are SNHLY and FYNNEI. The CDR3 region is CASSEETSGNTGELFF. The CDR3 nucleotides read TGTGCCAGCAGTGAAGAAACTAGCGGTAACACCGGGGAGCTGTTTTTT.